A single TCR beta chain is shown here with its context. Its antigen is still unknown. Since a much larger clone is just one base distant, this may be a read error. The V end lost 4 bases, the J end lost 6 bases, and 12 bases lay between the germline ends. The CDR3 runs to 13 residues. Germline V gives CDR1 SEHNR, CDR2 FQNEAQ (reference sequence). The source of the sample is a study of breast tumors, draining lymph nodes, adjacent tissues. Study-wide results and caveats: Luminal-like breast cancer showed significantly higher tumor–nontumor repertoire similarity than basal-like. Tumor TCR diversity was below lymph nodes but above nontumor tissue. Data only fit, rather than demonstrated, lymph node origin of most tumor T cells.

The lymph nodes were axillary draining lymph nodes from breast cancer patients. TCRdb re-called the multiplex PCR reads through MiXCR, storing one row per CDR3 protein. The data contain about 230,000 distinct CDR3 sequences, 32% of them singletons. This TCR was sampled from a female donor with breast cancer. Some clones in this sample may be carry-over from other donors' samples. Source material: axillary lymph node tissue. The V and J genes are TRBV7-9 and TRBJ1-1; D not certain. The CDR3 DNA reads as TGTGCCAGCAGCTCGGACGGGTGCGCTGAAGCTTTCTTT. Translated, it gives CASSSDGCAEAFF.